A selection of T cell receptor beta chains follows, all from one sample in a study of cytomegalovirus exposure and HLA in healthy donors. Sequenced by immunoSEQ multiplex PCR; TCRdb stores in-frame clones only, minus some. The repertoire holds 250,000 or so clones, with around 90% as singletons. Sequenced input: PBMCs. The receptor source for this set is a woman in her late teens or twenties in good health and CMV-seronegative. The CDR3 runs from the conserved cysteine through the conserved F or W. Fields, in order: V gene, clone size, D gene, J gene, CDR3 protein, CDR3 DNA. D genes are given only for firm matches. Clone size is not always given. Where it is, it says once, few, many or a class for expanded clones.

TRBV18	.	.	TRBJ2-5	CASSLIGTPQETQYF	TGTGCCAGCTCACTTATCGGGACACCTCAAGAGACCCAGTACTTC
TRBV2	few	.	TRBJ1-5	CASSMGSYQPQHF	TGTGCCAGCTCGATGGGCAGCTATCAGCCCCAGCATTTT
TRBV27	.	.	TRBJ2-5	CASSLYGSETQYF	TGTGCCAGCAGTTTATACGGTTCAGAGACCCAGTACTTC
TRBV28	.	TRBD2	TRBJ2-1	CASSPDGSGGRNEQFF	TGTGCCAGCAGTCCTGACGGTAGCGGGGGGCGGAATGAGCAGTTCTTC
TRBV27	.	TRBD1	TRBJ2-3	CASSNDRGAGTDTQYF	TGTGCCAGCAGTAACGACAGGGGTGCCGGCACAGATACGCAGTATTTT
TRBV7-8	.	.	TRBJ1-1	CASSSQQGNTEAFF	TGTGCCAGCAGCTCGCAACAGGGGAACACTGAAGCTTTCTTT
TRBV5-6	.	TRBD2	TRBJ2-1	CASSLEGSAGGHTNEQFF	TGTGCCAGCAGCTTGGAAGGGTCAGCGGGGGGTCACACCAATGAGCAGTTCTTC
TRBV6-6	.	.	TRBJ2-1	CASGGRLVYNEQFF	TGTGCCAGCGGGGGCCGTTTGGTCTACAATGAGCAGTTCTTC
TRBV15	.	.	TRBJ2-7	CATSSHRATTYEQYF	TGTGCCACCAGCAGTCACAGGGCTACCACCTACGAGCAGTACTTC
TRBV6-5	.	.	TRBJ2-1	CASSYSGSSYNEQFF	TGTGCCAGCAGTTACTCGGGGAGCTCCTACAATGAGCAGTTCTTC
TRBV6-5	.	.	TRBJ1-2	CASSYKDLGGADGYTF	TGTGCCAGCAGTTACAAGGATTTGGGGGGGGCTGATGGCTACACCTTC